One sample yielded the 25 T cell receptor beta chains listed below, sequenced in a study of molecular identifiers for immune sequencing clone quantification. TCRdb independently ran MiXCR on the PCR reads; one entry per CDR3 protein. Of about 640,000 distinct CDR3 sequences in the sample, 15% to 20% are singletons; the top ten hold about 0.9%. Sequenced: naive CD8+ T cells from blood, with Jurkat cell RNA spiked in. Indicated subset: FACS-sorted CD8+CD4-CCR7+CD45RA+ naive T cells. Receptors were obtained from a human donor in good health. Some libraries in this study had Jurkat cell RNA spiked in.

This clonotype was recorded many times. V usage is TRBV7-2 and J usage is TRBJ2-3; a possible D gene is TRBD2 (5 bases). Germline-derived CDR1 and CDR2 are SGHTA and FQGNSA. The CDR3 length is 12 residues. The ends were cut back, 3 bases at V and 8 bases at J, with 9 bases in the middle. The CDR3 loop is CASSLGEPTQYF. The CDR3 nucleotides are TGTGCCAGCAGCTTGGGAGAGCCTACGCAGTATTTT.

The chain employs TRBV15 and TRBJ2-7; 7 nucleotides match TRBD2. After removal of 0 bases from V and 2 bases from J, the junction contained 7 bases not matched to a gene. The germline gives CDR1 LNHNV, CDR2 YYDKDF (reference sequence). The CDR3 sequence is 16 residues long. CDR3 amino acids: CATSRDRGRAAYEQYF. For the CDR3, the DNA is TGTGCCACCAGCAGAGATCGAGGGAGGGCCGCCTACGAGCAGTACTTC.

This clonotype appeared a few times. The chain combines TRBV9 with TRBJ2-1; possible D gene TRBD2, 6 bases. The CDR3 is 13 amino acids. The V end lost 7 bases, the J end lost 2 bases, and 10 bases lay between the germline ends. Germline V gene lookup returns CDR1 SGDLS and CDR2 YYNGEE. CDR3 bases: TGTGCCAGCGCTCGGGGGACCTACAATGAGCAGTTCTTC. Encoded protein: CASARGTYNEQFF.

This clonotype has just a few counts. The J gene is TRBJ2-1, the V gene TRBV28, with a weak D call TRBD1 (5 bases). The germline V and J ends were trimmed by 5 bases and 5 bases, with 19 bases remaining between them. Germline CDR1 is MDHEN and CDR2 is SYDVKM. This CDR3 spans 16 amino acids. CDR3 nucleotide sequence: TGTGCCAGCAGTCCGTTTACAGGTTACCTTAACAATGAGCAGTTCTTC. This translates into CASSPFTGYLNNEQFF.

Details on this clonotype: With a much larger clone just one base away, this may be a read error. CDR3 sequence: CASSQQGTDEKLFF. The CDR3 DNA reads as TGTGCCAGCAGTCAACAGGGAACTGATGAAAAACTGTTTTTT. The chain combines TRBV28 with TRBJ1-4, with D perhaps matching TRBD1 (6 bases). Germline CDR1 and CDR2: MDHEN and SYDVKM. The CDR3 is 14 residues long.

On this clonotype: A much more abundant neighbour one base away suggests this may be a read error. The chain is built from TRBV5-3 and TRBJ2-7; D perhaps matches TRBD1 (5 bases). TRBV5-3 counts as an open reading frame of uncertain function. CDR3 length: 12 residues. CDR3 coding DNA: TGTGCCAGCTGCAAAAGGACCGACTCCAGGGTCTTC. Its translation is CASCKRTDSRVF.

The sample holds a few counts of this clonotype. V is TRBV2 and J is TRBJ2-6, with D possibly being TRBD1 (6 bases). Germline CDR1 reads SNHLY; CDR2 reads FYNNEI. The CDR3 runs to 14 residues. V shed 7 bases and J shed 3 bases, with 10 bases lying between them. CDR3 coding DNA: TGTGCCAGCAACAGGGATGGTGGGGCCAACGTCCTGACTTTC. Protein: CASNRDGGANVLTF.

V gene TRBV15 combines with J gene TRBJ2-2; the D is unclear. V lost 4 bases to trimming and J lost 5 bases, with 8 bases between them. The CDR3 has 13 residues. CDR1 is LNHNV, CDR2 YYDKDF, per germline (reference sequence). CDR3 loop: CATSTQDTGELFF. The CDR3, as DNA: TGTGCCACCAGCACCCAGGATACCGGGGAGCTGTTTTTT. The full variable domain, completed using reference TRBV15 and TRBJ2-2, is DAMVIQNPRYQVTQFGKPVTLSCSQTLNHNVMYWYQQKSSQAPKLLFHYYDKDFNNEADTPDNFQSRRPNTSFCFLDIRSPGLGDTAMYLCATSTQDTGELFFGEGSRLTVL.

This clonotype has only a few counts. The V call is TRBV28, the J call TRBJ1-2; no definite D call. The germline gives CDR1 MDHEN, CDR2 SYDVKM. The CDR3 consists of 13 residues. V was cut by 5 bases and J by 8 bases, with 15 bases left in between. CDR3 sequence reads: CASSTGLGGGYTF. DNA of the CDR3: TGTGCCAGCAGTACCGGGCTGGGAGGGGGCTACACCTTC.

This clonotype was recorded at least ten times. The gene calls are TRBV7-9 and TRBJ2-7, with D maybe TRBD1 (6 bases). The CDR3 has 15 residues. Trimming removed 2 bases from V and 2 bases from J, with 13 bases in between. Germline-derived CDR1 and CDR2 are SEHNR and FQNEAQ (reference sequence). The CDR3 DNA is TGTGCCAGCAGCTTATCTCCAGGGGCTGCCTACGAGCAGTACTTC. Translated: CASSLSPGAAYEQYF.

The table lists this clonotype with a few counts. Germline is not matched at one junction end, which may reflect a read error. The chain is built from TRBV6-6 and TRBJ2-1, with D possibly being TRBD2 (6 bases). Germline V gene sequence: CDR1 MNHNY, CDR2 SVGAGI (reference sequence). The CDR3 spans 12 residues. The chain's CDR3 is CASSQGGDEQLF. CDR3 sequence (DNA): TGTGCCAGCAGTCAAGGAGGGGATGAGCAGCTCTTC.

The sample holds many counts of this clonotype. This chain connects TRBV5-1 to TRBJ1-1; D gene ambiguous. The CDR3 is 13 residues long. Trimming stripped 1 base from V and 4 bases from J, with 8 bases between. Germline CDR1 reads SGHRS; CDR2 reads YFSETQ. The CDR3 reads CASSLFGSTEAFF. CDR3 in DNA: TGCGCCAGCAGCTTGTTCGGCAGCACTGAAGCTTTCTTT.

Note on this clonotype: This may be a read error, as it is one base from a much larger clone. The CDR3 here is CASGSYGGAEAFF. CDR3 bases: TGTGCCTCTGGTAGTTACGGGGGGGCCGAAGCTTTCTTT. The rearrangement joins TRBV7-6 to TRBJ1-1, with TRBD1 as a possible D gene (6 bases). CDR3 length: 13 residues. Germline values: CDR1 SGHVS, CDR2 FNYEAQ. V was cut by 11 bases and J by 8 bases, with 21 bases left in between. Complete variable domain (other parts from reference TRBV7-6 and TRBJ1-1): GAGVSQSPRYKVTKRGQDVALRCDPISGHVSLYWYRQALGQGPEFLTYFNYEAQQDKSGLPNDRFSAERPEGSISTLTIQRTEQRDSAMYRCASGSYGGAEAFFGQGTRLTVV.

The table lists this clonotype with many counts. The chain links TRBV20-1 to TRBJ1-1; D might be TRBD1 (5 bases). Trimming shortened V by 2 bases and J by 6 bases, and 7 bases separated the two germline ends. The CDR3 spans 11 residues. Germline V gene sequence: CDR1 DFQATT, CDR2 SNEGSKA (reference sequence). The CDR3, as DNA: TGCAGTGCTAGATGGGGCCCTGAAGCTTTCTTT. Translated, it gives CSARWGPEAFF.

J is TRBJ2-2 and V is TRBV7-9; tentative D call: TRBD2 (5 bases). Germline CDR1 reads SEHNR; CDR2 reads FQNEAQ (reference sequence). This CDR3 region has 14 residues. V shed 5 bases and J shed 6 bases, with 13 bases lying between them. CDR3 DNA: TGTGCCAGCAGCCTCGAGGGTTGGCCCGGGGAGCTGTTTTTT. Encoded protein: CASSLEGWPGELFF.

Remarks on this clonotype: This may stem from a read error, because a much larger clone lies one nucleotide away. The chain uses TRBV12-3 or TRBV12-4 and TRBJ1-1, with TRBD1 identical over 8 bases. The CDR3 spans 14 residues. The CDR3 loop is CASSWTGPYTEASF. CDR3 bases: TGTGCCAGTAGTTGGACAGGGCCCTACACTGAAGCTTCCTTT.

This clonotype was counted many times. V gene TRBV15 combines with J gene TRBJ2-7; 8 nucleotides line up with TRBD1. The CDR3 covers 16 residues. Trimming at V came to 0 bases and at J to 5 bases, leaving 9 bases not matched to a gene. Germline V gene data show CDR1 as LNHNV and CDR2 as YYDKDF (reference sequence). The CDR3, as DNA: TGTGCCACCAGCAGAGATGTCGGCAGGGGGCACCACGAGCAGTACTTC. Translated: CATSRDVGRGHHEQYF.

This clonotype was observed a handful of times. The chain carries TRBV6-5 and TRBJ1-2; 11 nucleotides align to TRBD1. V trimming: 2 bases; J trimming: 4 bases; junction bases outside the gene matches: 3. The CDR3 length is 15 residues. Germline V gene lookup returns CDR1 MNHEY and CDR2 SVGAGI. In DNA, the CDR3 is TGTGCCAGCAGTTACGGGACAGGGGGGGGCTATGGCTACACCTTC. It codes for CASSYGTGGGYGYTF.

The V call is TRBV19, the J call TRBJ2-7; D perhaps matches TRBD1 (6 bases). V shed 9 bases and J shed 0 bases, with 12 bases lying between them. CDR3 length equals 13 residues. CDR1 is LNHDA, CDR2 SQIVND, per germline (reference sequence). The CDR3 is CASRGFSSYEQYF. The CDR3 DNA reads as TGTGCCAGCAGGGGCTTTAGCTCCTACGAGCAGTACTTC.

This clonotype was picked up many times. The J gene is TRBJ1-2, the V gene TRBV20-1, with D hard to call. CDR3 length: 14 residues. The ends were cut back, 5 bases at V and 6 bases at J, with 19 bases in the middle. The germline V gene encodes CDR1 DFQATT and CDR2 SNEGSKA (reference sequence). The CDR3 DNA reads TGCAGTGCTTCCGACCGAACCCCCGACGATGGCTACACCTTC. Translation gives CSASDRTPDDGYTF.

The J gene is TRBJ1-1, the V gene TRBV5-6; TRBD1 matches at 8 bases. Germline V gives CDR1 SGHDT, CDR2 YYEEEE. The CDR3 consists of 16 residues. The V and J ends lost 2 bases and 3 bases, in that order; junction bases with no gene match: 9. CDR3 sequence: CASSFRSGGIYTEAFF. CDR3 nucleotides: TGTGCCAGCAGCTTCCGGTCAGGGGGCATATACACTGAAGCTTTCTTT.

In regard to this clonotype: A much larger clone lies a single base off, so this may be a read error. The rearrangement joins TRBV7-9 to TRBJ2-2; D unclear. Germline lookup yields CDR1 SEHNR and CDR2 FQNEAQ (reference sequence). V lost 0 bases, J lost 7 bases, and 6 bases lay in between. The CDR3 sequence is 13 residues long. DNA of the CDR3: TGTGCCAGCAGCTTAGCGGCCAACGGGGAGCTGTTTTTT. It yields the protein CASSLAANGELFF.

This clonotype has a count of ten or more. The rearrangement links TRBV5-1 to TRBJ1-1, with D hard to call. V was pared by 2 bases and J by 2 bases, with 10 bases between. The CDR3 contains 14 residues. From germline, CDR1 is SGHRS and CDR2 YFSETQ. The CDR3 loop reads CASSFSVSNTEAFF. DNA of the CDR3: TGCGCCAGCAGCTTTTCAGTATCTAACACTGAAGCTTTCTTT.

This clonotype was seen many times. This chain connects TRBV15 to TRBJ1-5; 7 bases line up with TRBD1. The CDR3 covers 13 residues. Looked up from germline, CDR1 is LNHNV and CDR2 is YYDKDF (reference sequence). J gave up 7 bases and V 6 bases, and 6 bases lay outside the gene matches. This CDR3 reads CATREGAGQPQHF. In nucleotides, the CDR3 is TGTGCCACCAGAGAGGGGGCTGGCCAGCCCCAGCATTTT.

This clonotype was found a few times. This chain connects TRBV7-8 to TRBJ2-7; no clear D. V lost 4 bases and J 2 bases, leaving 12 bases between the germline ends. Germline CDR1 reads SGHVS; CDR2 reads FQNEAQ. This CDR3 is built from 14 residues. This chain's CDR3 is CASSSHGQPYEQYF. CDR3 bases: TGTGCCAGCAGCTCCCACGGGCAGCCCTACGAGCAGTACTTC.